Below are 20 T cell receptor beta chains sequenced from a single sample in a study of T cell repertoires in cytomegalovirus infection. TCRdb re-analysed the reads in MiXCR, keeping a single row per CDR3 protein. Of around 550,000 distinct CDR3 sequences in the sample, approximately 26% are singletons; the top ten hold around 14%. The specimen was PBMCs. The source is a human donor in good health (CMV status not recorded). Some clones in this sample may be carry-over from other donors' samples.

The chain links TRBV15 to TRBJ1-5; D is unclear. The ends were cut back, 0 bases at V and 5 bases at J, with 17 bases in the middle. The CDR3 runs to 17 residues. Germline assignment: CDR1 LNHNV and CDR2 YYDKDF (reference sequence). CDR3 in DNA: TGTGCCACCAGCAGAGATGTGGCGCGCAAAGGTGATCAGCCCCAGCATTTT. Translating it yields CATSRDVARKGDQPQHF.

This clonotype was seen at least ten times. CDR3 nucleotide sequence: TGTGCCAGCAGCCCCTTAGGGGGGGCGCCCTATGGCTACACCTTC. This gives the protein CASSPLGGAPYGYTF. J is TRBJ1-2 and V is TRBV7-2, with D maybe TRBD1 (6 bases). This CDR3 contains 15 residues. V was trimmed by 5 bases and J by 4 bases, leaving 17 bases between them. The germline CDR1 and CDR2 sequences are SGHTA and FQGNSA.

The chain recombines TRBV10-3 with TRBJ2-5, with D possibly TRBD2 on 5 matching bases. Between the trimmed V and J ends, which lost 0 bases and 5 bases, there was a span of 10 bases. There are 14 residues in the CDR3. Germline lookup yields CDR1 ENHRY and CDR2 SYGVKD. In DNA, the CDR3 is TGTGCCATCAGTGAGTCGGGTAGCGCGGAGACCCAGTACTTC. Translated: CAISESGSAETQYF.

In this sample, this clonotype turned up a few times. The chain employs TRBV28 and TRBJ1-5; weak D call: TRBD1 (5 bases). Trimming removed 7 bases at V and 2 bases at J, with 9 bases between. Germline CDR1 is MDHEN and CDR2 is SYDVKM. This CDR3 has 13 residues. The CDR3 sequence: CASIGGGNQPQHF. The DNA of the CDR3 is TGTGCCAGCATTGGGGGGGGCAATCAGCCCCAGCATTTT. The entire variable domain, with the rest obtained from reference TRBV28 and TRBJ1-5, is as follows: DVKVTQSSRYLVKRTGEKVFLECVQDMDHENMFWYRQDPGLGLRLIYFSYDVKMKEKGDIPEGYSVSREKKERFSLILESASTNQTSMYLCASIGGGNQPQHFGDGTRLSIL.

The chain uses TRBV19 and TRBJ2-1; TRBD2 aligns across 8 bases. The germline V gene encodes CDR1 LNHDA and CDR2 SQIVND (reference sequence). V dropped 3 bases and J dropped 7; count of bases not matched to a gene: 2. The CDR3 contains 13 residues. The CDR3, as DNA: TGTGCCAGTAGTATTGTAGCGGGGAATGAGCAGTTCTTC. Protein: CASSIVAGNEQFF.

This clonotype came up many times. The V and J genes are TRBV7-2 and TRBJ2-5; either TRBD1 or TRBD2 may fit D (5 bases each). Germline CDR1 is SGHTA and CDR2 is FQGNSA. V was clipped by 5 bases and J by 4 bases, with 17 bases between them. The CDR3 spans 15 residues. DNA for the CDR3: TGTGCCAGCAGCACCCGGGGCCGGACGAGAGAGACCCAGTACTTC. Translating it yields CASSTRGRTRETQYF. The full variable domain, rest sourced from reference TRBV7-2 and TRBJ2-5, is GAGVSQSPSNKVTEKGKDVELRCDPISGHTALYWYRQSLGQGLEFLIYFQGNSAPDKSGLPSDRFSAERTGGSVSTLTIQRTQQEDSAVYLCASSTRGRTRETQYFGPGTRLLVL.

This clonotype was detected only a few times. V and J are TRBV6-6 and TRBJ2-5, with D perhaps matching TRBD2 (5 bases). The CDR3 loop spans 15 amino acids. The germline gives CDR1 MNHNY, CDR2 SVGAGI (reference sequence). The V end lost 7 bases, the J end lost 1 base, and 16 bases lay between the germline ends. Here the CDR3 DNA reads TGTGCCAGCAACAAAAGAGGGCAGACCCAAGAGACCCAGTACTTC. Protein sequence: CASNKRGQTQETQYF.

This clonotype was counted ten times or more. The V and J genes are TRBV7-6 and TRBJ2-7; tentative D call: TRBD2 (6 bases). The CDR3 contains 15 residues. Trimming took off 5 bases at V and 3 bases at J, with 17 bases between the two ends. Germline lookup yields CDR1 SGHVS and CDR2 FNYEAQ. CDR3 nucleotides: TGTGCCAGCAGCGAGGGGACTTTAGGGGACTACGAGCAGTACTTC. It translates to CASSEGTLGDYEQYF.

As DNA, the CDR3 is TGTGCCAGCAGCTTAGATGTCGGCCGCTACGAGCAGTACGTC. Its translation: CASSLDVGRYEQYV. The V gene is TRBV11-3, the J gene TRBJ2-7; D gene uncertain. The CDR3 has 14 amino acids. Trimming removed 0 bases from V and 3 bases from J, with 9 bases in between. Germline CDR1 is SGHNT and CDR2 is YENEEA.

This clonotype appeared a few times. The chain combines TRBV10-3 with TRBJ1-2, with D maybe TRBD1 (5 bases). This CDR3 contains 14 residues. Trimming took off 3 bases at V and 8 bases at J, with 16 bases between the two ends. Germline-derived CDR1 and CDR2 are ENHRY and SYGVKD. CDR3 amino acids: CAISDDPGPVGYTF. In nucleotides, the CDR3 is TGTGCCATCAGTGACGATCCAGGGCCGGTCGGCTACACCTTC.

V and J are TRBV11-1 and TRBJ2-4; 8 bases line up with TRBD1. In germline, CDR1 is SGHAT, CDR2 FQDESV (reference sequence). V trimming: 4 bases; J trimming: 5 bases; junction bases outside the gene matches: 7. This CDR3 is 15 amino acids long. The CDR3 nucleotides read TGTGCCAGCAGCTCAGGGGGCCGAGGGGAAAACATTCAGTACTTC. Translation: CASSSGGRGENIQYF.

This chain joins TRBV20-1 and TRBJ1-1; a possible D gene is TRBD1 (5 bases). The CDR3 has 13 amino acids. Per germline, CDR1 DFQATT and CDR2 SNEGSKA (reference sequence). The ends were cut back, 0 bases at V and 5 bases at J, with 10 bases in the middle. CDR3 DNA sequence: TGCAGTGCTAGAGATCAGGGTTGGACTGAAGCTTTCTTT. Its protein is CSARDQGWTEAFF.

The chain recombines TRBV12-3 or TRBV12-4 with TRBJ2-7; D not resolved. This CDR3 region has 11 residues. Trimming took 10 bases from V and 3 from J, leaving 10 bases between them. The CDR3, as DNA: TGTGCCATACGAAGAATCTACGAGCAGTACGTC. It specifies CAIRRIYEQYV.

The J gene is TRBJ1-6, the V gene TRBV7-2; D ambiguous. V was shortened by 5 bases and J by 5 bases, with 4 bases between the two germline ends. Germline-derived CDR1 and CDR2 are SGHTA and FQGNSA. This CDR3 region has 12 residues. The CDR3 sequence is CASSHDNSPLHF. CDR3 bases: TGTGCCAGCAGCCATGATAATTCACCCCTCCACTTT. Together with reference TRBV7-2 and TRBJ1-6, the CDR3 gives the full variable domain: GAGVSQSPSNKVTEKGKDVELRCDPISGHTALYWYRQSLGQGLEFLIYFQGNSAPDKSGLPSDRFSAERTGGSVSTLTIQRTQQEDSAVYLCASSHDNSPLHFGNGTRLTVT.

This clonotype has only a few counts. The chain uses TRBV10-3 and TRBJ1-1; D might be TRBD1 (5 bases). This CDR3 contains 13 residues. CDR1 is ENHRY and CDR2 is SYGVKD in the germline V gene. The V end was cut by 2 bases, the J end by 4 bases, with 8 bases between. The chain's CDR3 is CAISEVGGTEAFF. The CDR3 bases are TGTGCCATCAGTGAGGTTGGGGGCACTGAAGCTTTCTTT.

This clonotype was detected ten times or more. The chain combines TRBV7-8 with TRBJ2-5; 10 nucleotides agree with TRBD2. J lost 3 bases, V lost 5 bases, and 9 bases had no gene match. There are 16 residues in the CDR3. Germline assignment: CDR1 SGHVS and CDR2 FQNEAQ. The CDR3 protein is CASSPSLLAGEETQYF. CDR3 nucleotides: TGTGCCAGCAGCCCGTCACTTCTAGCGGGAGAAGAGACCCAGTACTTC.

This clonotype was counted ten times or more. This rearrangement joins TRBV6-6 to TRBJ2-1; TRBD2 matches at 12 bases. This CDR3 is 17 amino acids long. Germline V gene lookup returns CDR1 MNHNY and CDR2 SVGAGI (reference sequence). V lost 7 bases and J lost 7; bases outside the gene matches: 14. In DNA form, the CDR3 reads TGTGCCAGCACCCCCATCAGATCGACTAGCGGGAGTAATGAGCAGTTCTTC. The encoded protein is CASTPIRSTSGSNEQFF.

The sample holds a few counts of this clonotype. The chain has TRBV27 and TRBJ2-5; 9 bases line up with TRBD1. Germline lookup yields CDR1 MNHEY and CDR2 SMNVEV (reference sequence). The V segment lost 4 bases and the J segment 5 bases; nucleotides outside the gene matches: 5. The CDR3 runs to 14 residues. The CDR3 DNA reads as TGTGCCAGCAGTTGGGGACAGGGTGGCGAGACCCAGTACTTC. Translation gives CASSWGQGGETQYF.

The CDR3 reads CASSIQVGGAYNEQFF. The CDR3 region has the DNA TGTGCCAGTAGTATACAGGTCGGGGGTGCCTACAATGAGCAGTTCTTC. The chain carries TRBV19 and TRBJ2-1, with a tentative D call TRBD2 (6 bases). Per the germline V gene, CDR1 is LNHDA and CDR2 is SQIVND (reference sequence). The V end was cut by 2 bases, the J end by 2 bases, with 13 bases between. CDR3 length: 16 amino acids.

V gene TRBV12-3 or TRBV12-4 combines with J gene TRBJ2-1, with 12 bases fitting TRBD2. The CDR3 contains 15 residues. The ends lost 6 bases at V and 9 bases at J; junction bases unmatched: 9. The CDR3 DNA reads TGTGCCAGCAGGGGAGCCGGGACTAGCGGGTTTGAGCAGTTCTTC. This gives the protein CASRGAGTSGFEQFF.